The T cell receptor (beta chain) described here comes from a study of blood T cells in healthy people across ages. Then a second PCR, running roughly 6 to 11 cycles, was carried out with a sample-barcoded 5' primer and a J-beta primer mix. TCRdb reprocessed the 5' RACE reads with MiXCR, giving one entry per CDR3 protein. The sample includes roughly 410,000 distinct CDR3 sequences, approximately 52% seen only once; the top ten take around 50%. Per the germline V gene, CDR1 is DFQATT and CDR2 is SNEGSKA (reference sequence). Trimming cost V 3 bases and J 2 bases; bases outside gene matches: 10. This CDR3 spans 19 amino acids. Isolation recovered at least 7 million PBMCs from every sample.

The chain joins TRBV20-1 to TRBJ2-1; 16 bases match TRBD2. The TCR was taken from a man between 60 and 75 years old in good health. Sequencing was done on a sample of blood. The CDR3 sequence: CSARMGLAGGPRTYNEQFF. In DNA, the CDR3 is TGCAGTGCTAGGATGGGACTAGCGGGAGGGCCCAGGACCTACAATGAGCAGTTCTTC.